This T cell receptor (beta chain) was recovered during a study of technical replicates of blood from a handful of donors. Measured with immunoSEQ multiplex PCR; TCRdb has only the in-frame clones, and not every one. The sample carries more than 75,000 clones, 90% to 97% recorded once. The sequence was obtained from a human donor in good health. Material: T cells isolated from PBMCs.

DNA of the CDR3: TGTGCCAGCAGTCTCTCCATCCTAGGTCAGCCCCAGCATTTT. Translating gives CASSLSILGQPQHF. V and J are TRBV6-5 and TRBJ1-5; D gene unclear. This CDR3 is built from 14 residues. Trimming cost V 5 bases and J 6 bases, with 14 bases left between them. Germline V gene lookup returns CDR1 MNHEY and CDR2 SVGAGI.